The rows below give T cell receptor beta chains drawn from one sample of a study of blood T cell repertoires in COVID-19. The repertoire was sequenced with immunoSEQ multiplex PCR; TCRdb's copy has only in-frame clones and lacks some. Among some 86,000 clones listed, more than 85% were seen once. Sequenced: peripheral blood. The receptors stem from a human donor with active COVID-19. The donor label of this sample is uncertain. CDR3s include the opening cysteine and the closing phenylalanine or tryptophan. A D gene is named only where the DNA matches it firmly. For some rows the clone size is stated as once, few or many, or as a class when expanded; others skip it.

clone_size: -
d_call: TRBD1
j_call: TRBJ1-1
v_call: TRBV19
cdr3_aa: CASSTKTGTEAFF
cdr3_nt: TGTGCCAGTAGTACCAAGACAGGGACTGAAGCTTTCTTT

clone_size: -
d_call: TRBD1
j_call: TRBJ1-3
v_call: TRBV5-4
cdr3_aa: CASSFFGTAGNTIYF
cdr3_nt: TGTGCCAGCAGCTTCTTCGGGACAGCTGGAAACACCATATATTTT

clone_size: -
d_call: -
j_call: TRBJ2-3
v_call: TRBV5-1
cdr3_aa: CASSLEGRGDTQYF
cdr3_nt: TGCGCCAGCAGCTTGGAGGGGCGGGGAGATACGCAGTATTTT

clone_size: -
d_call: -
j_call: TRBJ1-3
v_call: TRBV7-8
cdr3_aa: CASSNSRTAGNTIYF
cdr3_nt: TGTGCCAGCAGCAACAGTCGGACAGCTGGAAACACCATATATTTT

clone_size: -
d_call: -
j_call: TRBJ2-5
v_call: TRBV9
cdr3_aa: CASSAEGGGYQETQYF
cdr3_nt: TGTGCCAGCAGCGCCGAGGGAGGTGGGTACCAAGAGACCCAGTACTTC

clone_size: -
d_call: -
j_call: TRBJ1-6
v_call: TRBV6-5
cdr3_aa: CASTGLRGNSPLHF
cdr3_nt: TGTGCCAGCACCGGACTCAGGGGAAATTCACCCCTCCACTTT

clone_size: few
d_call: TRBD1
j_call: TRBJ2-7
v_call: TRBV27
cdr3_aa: CANRMTGGIDF
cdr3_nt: TGTGCCAACCGTATGACAGGGGGCATCGACTTC

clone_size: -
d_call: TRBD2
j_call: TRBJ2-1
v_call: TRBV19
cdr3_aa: CASSLAGVSNEQFF
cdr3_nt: TGTGCCAGTAGCCTAGCGGGGGTCAGCAATGAGCAGTTCTTC

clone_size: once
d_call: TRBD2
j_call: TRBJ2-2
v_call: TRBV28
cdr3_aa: CASLSGGATGELFF
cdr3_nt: TGTGCCAGCCTAAGCGGGGGGGCAACCGGGGAGCTGTTTTTT

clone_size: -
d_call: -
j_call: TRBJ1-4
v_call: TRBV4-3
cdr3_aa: CASSQDSTAFNEKLFF
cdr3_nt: TGCGCCAGCAGCCAAGATTCAACAGCCTTTAATGAAAAACTGTTTTTT

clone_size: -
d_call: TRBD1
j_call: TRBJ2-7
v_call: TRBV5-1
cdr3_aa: CASNIDEGQAAYEQYF
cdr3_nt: TGCGCCAGCAACATCGACGAGGGACAGGCGGCCTACGAGCAGTACTTC

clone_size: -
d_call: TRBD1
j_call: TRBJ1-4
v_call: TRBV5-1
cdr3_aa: CASSPGDRRQEKLFF
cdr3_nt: TGCGCCAGCAGCCCAGGGGACAGGAGGCAGGAAAAACTGTTTTTT

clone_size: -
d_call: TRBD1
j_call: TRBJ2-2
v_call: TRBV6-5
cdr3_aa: CASSYLQGASTGELFF
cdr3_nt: TGTGCCAGCAGTTACTTACAGGGGGCATCTACCGGGGAGCTGTTTTTT

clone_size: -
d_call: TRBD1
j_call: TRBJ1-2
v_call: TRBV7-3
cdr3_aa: CASSRTGGDYGYTF
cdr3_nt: TGTGCCAGCAGCCGGACAGGGGGCGACTATGGCTACACCTTC

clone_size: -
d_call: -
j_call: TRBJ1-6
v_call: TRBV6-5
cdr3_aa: CASSTGFNSPLHF
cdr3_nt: TGTGCCAGCAGCACGGGATTTAATTCACCCCTCCACTTT

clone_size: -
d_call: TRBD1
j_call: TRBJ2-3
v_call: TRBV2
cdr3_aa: CASSARDRGRAATDTQYF
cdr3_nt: TGTGCCAGCAGTGCCAGGGACAGGGGGCGAGCGGCGACAGATACGCAGTATTTT

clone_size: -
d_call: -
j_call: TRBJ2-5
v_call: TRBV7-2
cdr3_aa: CASSPDSRETQYF
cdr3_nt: TGTGCCAGCAGCCCGGACTCCCGGGAGACCCAGTACTTC

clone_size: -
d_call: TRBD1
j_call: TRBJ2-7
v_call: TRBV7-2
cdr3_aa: CASSPHGTGGYEQYF
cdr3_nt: TGTGCCAGCAGCCCCCATGGGACAGGCGGCTACGAGCAGTACTTC

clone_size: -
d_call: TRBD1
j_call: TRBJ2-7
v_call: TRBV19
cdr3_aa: CASSTPSGQGASEQYF
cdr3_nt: TGTGCCAGTAGTACCCCATCGGGACAGGGGGCGTCCGAGCAGTACTTC

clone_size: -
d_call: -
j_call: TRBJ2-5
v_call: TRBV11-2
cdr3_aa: CASSLSGETQYF
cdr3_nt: TGTGCCAGCAGCCTAAGCGGGGAGACCCAGTACTTC

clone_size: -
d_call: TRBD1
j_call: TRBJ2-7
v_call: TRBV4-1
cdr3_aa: CASSRNGQGETYEQYF
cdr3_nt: TGCGCCAGCAGCCGGAATGGACAGGGAGAGACCTACGAGCAGTACTTC

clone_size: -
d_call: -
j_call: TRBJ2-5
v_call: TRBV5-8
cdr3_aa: CASSLVRSSGTQYF
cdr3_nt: TGTGCCAGCAGCTTGGTGCGATCCTCCGGGACCCAGTACTTC

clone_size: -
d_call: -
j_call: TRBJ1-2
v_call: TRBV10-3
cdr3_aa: CAISSTQGKGTDYGYTF
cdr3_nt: TGTGCCATCAGTTCGACCCAGGGGAAAGGGACGGACTATGGCTACACCTTC

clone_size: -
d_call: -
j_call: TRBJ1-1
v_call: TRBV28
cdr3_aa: CASSSPTEAFF
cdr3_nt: TGTGCCAGCAGTTCCCCTACTGAAGCTTTCTTT

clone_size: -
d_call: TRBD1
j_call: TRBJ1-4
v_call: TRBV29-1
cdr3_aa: CSVDEAGGADEKLFF
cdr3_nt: TGCAGCGTTGACGAGGCAGGGGGCGCGGATGAAAAACTGTTTTTT

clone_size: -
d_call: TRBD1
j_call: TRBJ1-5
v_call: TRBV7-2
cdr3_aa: CASSSDRVGDQPQHF
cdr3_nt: TGTGCCAGCAGCTCCGACAGGGTGGGCGATCAGCCCCAGCATTTT

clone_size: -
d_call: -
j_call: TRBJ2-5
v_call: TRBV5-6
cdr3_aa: CASSLRDTKYQETQYF
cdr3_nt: TGTGCCAGCAGCTTGCGGGACACTAAGTACCAAGAGACCCAGTACTTC

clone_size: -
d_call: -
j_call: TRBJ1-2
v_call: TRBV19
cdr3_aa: CASSIKGSGGYTF
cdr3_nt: TGTGCCAGTAGTATAAAAGGGTCGGGGGGCTACACCTTC

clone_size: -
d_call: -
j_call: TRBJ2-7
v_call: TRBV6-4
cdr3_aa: CASSDNVLGGQNHPKFYEQYF
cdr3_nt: TGTGCCAGCAGTGACAATGTCCTGGGGGGACAGAACCACCCTAAGTTCTACGAGCAGTACTTC

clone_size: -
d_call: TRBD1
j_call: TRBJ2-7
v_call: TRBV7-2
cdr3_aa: CASSSPGQGSGEQYF
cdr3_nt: TGTGCCAGCAGCTCCCCGGGACAGGGGTCTGGCGAGCAGTACTTC

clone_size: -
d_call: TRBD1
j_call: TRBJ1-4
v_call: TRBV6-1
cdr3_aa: CASSGPLHEPITGGGEKLFF
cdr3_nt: TGTGCCAGCAGTGGACCACTTCATGAGCCTATAACAGGGGGAGGGGAAAAACTGTTTTTT

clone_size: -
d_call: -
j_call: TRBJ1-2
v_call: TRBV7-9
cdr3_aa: CASSSVGGPSPNYGYTF
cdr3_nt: TGTGCCAGCAGCTCCGTCGGGGGACCGAGCCCCAACTATGGCTACACCTTC

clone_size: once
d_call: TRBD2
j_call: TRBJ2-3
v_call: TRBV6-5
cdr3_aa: CASSPTSGGATQYF
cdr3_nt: TGTGCCAGCAGCCCAACTAGCGGGGGGGCCACGCAGTATTTT

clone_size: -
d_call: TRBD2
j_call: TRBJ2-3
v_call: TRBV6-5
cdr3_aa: CASSRTSGPTDTQYF
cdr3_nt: TGTGCCAGCAGTCGGACTAGCGGCCCCACAGATACGCAGTATTTT

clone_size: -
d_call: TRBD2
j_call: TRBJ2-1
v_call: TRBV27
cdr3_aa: CASSLAGGPPDEQFF
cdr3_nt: TGTGCCAGCAGTTTAGCGGGGGGGCCACCCGATGAGCAGTTCTTC

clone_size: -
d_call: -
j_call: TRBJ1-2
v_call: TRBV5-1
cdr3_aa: CASSPDRTNYGYTF
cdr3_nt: TGCGCCAGCAGCCCGGACAGAACCAACTATGGCTACACCTTC

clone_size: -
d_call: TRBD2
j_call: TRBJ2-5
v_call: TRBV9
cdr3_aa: CASSAAGRGGRETQYF
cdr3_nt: TGTGCCAGCAGCGCCGCCGGGCGGGGGGGCCGAGAGACCCAGTACTTC

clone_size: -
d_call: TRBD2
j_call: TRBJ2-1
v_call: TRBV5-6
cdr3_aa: CASSLRRGATYNEQFF
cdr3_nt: TGTGCCAGCAGCTTGAGGCGGGGGGCCACCTACAATGAGCAGTTCTTC

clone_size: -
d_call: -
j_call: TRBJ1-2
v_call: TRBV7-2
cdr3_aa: CASSLDRATNYGYTF
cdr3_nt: TGTGCCAGCAGCTTAGACAGGGCCACTAACTATGGCTACACCTTC

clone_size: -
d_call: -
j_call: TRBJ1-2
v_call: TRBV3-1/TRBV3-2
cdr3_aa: CASSQVSVPGYTF
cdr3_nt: TGTGCCAGCAGCCAAGTTTCAGTTCCTGGCTACACCTTC

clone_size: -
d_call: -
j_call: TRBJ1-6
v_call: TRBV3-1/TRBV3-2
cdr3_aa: CASRIIQGQTNSPLHF
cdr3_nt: TGTGCCAGCAGGATAATTCAGGGCCAGACTAATTCACCCCTCCACTTT

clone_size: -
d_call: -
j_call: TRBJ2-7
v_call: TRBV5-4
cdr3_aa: CASSLEGVTYEQYF
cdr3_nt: TGTGCCAGCAGCTTGGAAGGGGTGACCTACGAGCAGTACTTC

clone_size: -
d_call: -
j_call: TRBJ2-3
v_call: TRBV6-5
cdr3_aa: CASSSLTSLSKDTQYF
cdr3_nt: TGTGCCAGCAGTTCCTTAACTAGTCTCTCGAAAGATACGCAGTATTTT

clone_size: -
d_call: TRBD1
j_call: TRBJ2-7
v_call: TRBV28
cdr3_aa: CASRRGLGEQYF
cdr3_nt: TGTGCCAGCAGGAGGGGGCTCGGTGAGCAGTACTTC

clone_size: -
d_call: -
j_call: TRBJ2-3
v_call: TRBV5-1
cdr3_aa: CASSPLQTGDTQYF
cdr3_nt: TGCGCCAGCAGCCCACTACAGACAGGAGATACGCAGTATTTT